Shown below are 24 T cell receptor beta chains from a single sample sequenced in a study of cytomegalovirus exposure and HLA in healthy donors. The protocol was immunoSEQ multiplex PCR, while the TCRdb copy is restricted to in-frame clones and leaves out a portion. The table has approximately 260,000 clones, 80% to 90% seen once. The sequenced sample consisted of PBMCs. The source is a woman aged 18 to 35 in good health and CMV-seronegative.

This chain joins TRBV6-1 and TRBJ1-1, with D perhaps TRBD1 (6 bases). This CDR3 spans 14 amino acids. V lost 2 bases, J lost 4 bases, and 11 bases lay in between. CDR1 is MNHNS and CDR2 is SASEGT in the germline V gene. CDR3 DNA sequence: TGTGCCAGCAGTGAATGGTCACAGGGCACTGAAGCTTTCTTT. Translated: CASSEWSQGTEAFF.

The chain combines TRBV28 with TRBJ1-1; 8 bases are shared with TRBD1. V gave up 5 bases and J gave up 11 bases; unmatched junction bases: 13. The CDR3 has 14 amino acids. Germline assignment: CDR1 MDHEN and CDR2 SYDVKM. The CDR3 protein is CASSPSTGGWLAFF. The CDR3 DNA reads TGTGCCAGCAGTCCTTCCACAGGGGGATGGTTGGCTTTCTTT.

This clone was recorded only once. The chain has TRBV7-8 and TRBJ1-5; possible D gene TRBD1, 5 bases. Germline CDR1 reads SGHVS; CDR2 reads FQNEAQ. Trimming took off 5 bases at V and 0 bases at J, with 23 bases between the two ends. This CDR3 is built from 19 residues. The CDR3 DNA sequence: TGTGCCAGCAGCCGCGATCGTCGACCCGGGGGTTATAGCAATCAGCCCCAGCATTTT. Translating it yields CASSRDRRPGGYSNQPQHF.

The genes are TRBV5-6 and TRBJ1-1, with D perhaps matching TRBD1 (5 bases). This CDR3 is built from 14 residues. The V end lost 1 base, the J end lost 3 bases, and 10 bases lay between the germline ends. Germline V gene data show CDR1 as SGHDT and CDR2 as YYEEEE. CDR3 bases: TGTGCCAGCAGCTTGCGGGGGTCGGACACTGAAGCTTTCTTT. Its protein is CASSLRGSDTEAFF. The variable domain in full, completed from reference TRBV5-6 and TRBJ1-1, reads DAGVTQSPTHLIKTRGQQVTLRCSPKSGHDTVSWYQQALGQGPQFIFQYYEEEERQRGNFPDRFSGHQFPNYSSELNVNALLLGDSALYLCASSLRGSDTEAFFGQGTRLTVV.

The rearrangement links TRBV5-6 to TRBJ1-2; 7 bases fit TRBD1. The CDR3 runs 16 residues. The V segment lost 2 bases and the J segment 2 bases; nucleotides outside the gene matches: 9. Per germline, CDR1 SGHDT and CDR2 YYEEEE. The CDR3: CASSLNEGARNYGYTF. CDR3 nucleotide sequence: TGTGCCAGCAGCTTAAACGAGGGGGCGCGCAACTATGGCTACACCTTC.

This clone appeared once. This chain links TRBV7-2 with TRBJ1-2, with D perhaps matching TRBD1 (5 bases). Trimming removed 5 bases at V and 5 bases at J, with 15 bases between. CDR3 length equals 14 residues. Per germline, CDR1 SGHTA and CDR2 FQGNSA. The CDR3 region is CASSPGQVSYGYTF. The CDR3 DNA is TGTGCCAGCAGCCCCGGACAAGTTTCTTATGGCTACACCTTC.

The chain joins TRBV9 to TRBJ2-7; 7 bases fit TRBD1. This CDR3 contains 16 residues. J gave up 4 bases and V 0 bases, and 10 bases lay outside the gene matches. Germline V lookup: CDR1 SGDLS, CDR2 YYNGEE. CDR3 region: CASSVGSWDRLYEQYF. The DNA of the CDR3 is TGTGCCAGCAGCGTAGGGTCCTGGGACAGATTATACGAGCAGTACTTC.

The gene calls are TRBV6-1 and TRBJ1-1; weak D call: TRBD1 (6 bases). Looked up from germline, CDR1 is MNHNS and CDR2 is SASEGT. The length of the CDR3 is 14 residues. Between the trimmed V and J ends, which lost 6 bases and 10 bases, there was a span of 21 bases. The CDR3 DNA follows: TGTGCCAGCAGCGGATTTACAGGGAATAATGTAGCTTTCTTT. Translating it yields CASSGFTGNNVAFF.

The chain employs TRBV30 and TRBJ2-1; TRBD1 matches 8 bases. Germline CDR1 GTSNPN, CDR2 SVGIG (reference sequence). V shed 3 bases and J 4 bases; nucleotides not matched to a gene: 8. CDR3 length equals 15 residues. The CDR3 DNA reads as TGTGCCTGGAGCACATCAGGGGGCGCATACAATGAGCAGTTCTTC. Translated, it gives CAWSTSGGAYNEQFF.

This rearrangement joins TRBV18 to TRBJ2-7; 12 positions match TRBD2. Germline V gene data show CDR1 as KGHSH and CDR2 as LQKENI. V lost 3 bases and J lost 9; bases outside the gene matches: 12. The CDR3 totals 16 residues. CDR3 loop: CASSPTSGRTLGLQYF. The CDR3 DNA reads TGTGCCAGCTCACCGACTAGCGGGAGAACTCTAGGGTTGCAGTACTTC.

V and J are TRBV27 and TRBJ2-3, with 7 bases fitting TRBD2. The CDR3 is 16 amino acids. V shed 3 bases, J shed 1 base, and the junction held 7 bases outside the gene matches. Germline CDR1 reads MNHEY; CDR2 reads SMNVEV (reference sequence). CDR3 DNA: TGTGCCAGCAGTTTCTCGGCGGGGGAACGCACAGATACGCAGTATTTT. This encodes CASSFSAGERTDTQYF.

The chain links TRBV9 to TRBJ2-7; tentative D call: TRBD1 (6 bases). The ends were cut back, 2 bases at V and 0 bases at J, with 15 bases in the middle. The CDR3 consists of 16 residues. CDR1 SGDLS and CDR2 YYNGEE come from the germline V gene. The CDR3 DNA follows: TGTGCCAGCAGCGTTGGAGCGGACAGTAGCTCCTACGAGCAGTACTTC. Protein: CASSVGADSSSYEQYF.

V is TRBV27 and J is TRBJ2-7, with D possibly TRBD2 on 6 matching bases. V was trimmed by 8 bases and J by 3 bases, leaving 8 bases between them. From germline, CDR1 is MNHEY and CDR2 SMNVEV (reference sequence). This CDR3 spans 11 amino acids. The CDR3 coding sequence is TGTGCCAGCGGAGGGAACTACGAGCAGTACTTC. Its translation is CASGGNYEQYF.

This chain uses TRBV19 with TRBJ2-7; 9 nucleotides agree with TRBD1. CDR3 size: 13 residues. In germline, CDR1 is LNHDA, CDR2 SQIVND (reference sequence). V dropped 4 bases and J dropped 5; count of bases not matched to a gene: 3. The CDR3 DNA reads TGTGCCAGTAGTAGGGGGACAGGGAACGAGCAGTACTTC. This translates into CASSRGTGNEQYF.

The rearrangement links TRBV7-9 to TRBJ1-1; possible D gene TRBD1, 6 bases. Germline lookup yields CDR1 SEHNR and CDR2 FQNEAQ (reference sequence). V lost 5 bases and J 8 bases, leaving 18 bases between the germline ends. The CDR3 has 14 amino acids. The CDR3 here is CASSPYRDLGEAFF. The CDR3 region has the DNA TGTGCCAGCAGCCCTTACAGGGATTTGGGGGAAGCTTTCTTT.

The chain combines TRBV6-5 with TRBJ2-7, with 7 bases aligning to TRBD2. This CDR3 comprises 16 residues. Germline V CDR1 and CDR2: MNHEY, SVGAGI. Trimming cost V 3 bases and J 2 bases; bases outside gene matches: 10. The CDR3 DNA reads as TGTGCCAGCAGTTATCTGGCTAGCGGTCCCGCCTACGAGCAGTACTTC. It is translated as CASSYLASGPAYEQYF.

The chain uses TRBV28 and TRBJ2-7; TRBD1 agrees at 7 bases. This CDR3 is built from 14 residues. The germline gives CDR1 MDHEN, CDR2 SYDVKM. With V trimmed by 7 bases and J by 0 bases, 6 bases remained unmatched. Here the CDR3 DNA reads TGTGCCAGCACCCTACAGGGGAGCTCCTACGAGCAGTACTTC. This encodes CASTLQGSSYEQYF.

This sequence joins TRBV27 and TRBJ2-2; TRBD1 matches at 7 bases. With V trimmed by 5 bases and J by 1 base, 7 bases remained unmatched. The CDR3 is made up of 16 amino acids. Germline-derived CDR1 and CDR2 are MNHEY and SMNVEV (reference sequence). CDR3 sequence: CASSDPGTVNTGELFF. The DNA of the CDR3 is TGTGCCAGCAGTGACCCGGGGACAGTGAACACCGGGGAGCTGTTTTTT.

J is TRBJ2-3 and V is TRBV6-1; 11 nucleotides agree with TRBD2. Germline V gives CDR1 MNHNS, CDR2 SASEGT. This CDR3 spans 16 amino acids. V lost 2 bases to trimming and J lost 5 bases; unmatched junction nucleotides: 6. This CDR3 is CASSELPLAGGDTQYF. CDR3 DNA sequence: TGTGCCAGCAGTGAACTCCCCCTAGCGGGGGGAGATACGCAGTATTTT.

The genes are TRBV7-8 and TRBJ2-7, with a possible D match to TRBD1 (5 bases). V was cut by 0 bases and J by 3 bases, with 15 bases left in between. CDR3 length equals 16 residues. Germline assignment: CDR1 SGHVS and CDR2 FQNEAQ. The CDR3 sequence: CASSLASLAGIYEQYF. For the CDR3, the DNA is TGTGCCAGCAGCTTAGCGTCATTAGCAGGGATCTACGAGCAGTACTTC.

The chain employs TRBV5-1 and TRBJ2-1; the D gene is possibly TRBD1 (5 bases). The CDR3 is 13 residues long. Trimming removed 4 bases from V and 3 bases from J, with 8 bases in between. The germline V gene has CDR1 SGHRS and CDR2 YFSETQ. For the CDR3, the DNA is TGCGCCAGCAGCATTGACAGCTACAATGAGCAGTTCTTC. Translating it yields CASSIDSYNEQFF.

The V gene is TRBV7-6, the J gene TRBJ2-5; perhaps TRBD1 as D (6 bases). Germline V CDR1 and CDR2: SGHVS, FNYEAQ. The CDR3 totals 13 residues. The V gene lost 5 bases and the J gene lost 3 bases, with 10 bases spanning the gap. This chain's CDR3 is CASSRTAEETQYF. The CDR3 nucleotides are TGTGCCAGCAGCCGGACAGCAGAAGAGACCCAGTACTTC. Using reference TRBV7-6 and TRBJ2-5 for the parts outside the CDR3, the full variable domain is GAGVSQSPRYKVTKRGQDVALRCDPISGHVSLYWYRQALGQGPEFLTYFNYEAQQDKSGLPNDRFSAERPEGSISTLTIQRTEQRDSAMYRCASSRTAEETQYFGPGTRLLVL.

V and J are TRBV7-9 and TRBJ2-2; 16 bases are a match to TRBD2. V dropped 5 bases and J dropped 6; count of bases not matched to a gene: 12. The length of the CDR3 is 19 residues. CDR1 and CDR2 from the germline V gene are SEHNR and FQNEAQ (reference sequence). CDR3 amino acids: CASSHKGLAGGPRAGELFF. In DNA form, the CDR3 reads TGTGCCAGCAGCCACAAGGGACTAGCGGGAGGGCCTCGCGCCGGGGAGCTGTTTTTT.

Only one count was recorded for this clone. The rearrangement links TRBV2 to TRBJ2-1; 12 bases agree with TRBD2. The CDR3 contains 16 residues. Germline CDR1 SNHLY, CDR2 FYNNEI. Losses at the gene ends were 5 bases for V and 9 bases for J; bases not matched to a gene: 11. CDR3 sequence reads: CASSPRTSGARGEQFF. The CDR3 DNA reads TGTGCCAGCAGTCCGCGGACTAGCGGGGCCCGGGGTGAGCAGTTCTTC.